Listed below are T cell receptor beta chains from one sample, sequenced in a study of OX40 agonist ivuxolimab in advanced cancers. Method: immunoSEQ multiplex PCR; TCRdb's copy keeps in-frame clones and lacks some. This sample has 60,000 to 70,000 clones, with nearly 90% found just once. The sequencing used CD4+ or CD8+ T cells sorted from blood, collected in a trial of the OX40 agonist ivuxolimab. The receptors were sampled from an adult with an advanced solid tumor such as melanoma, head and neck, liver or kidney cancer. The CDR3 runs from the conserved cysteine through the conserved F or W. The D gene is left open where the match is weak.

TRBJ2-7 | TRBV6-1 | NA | CASSEVPGADYEQYF
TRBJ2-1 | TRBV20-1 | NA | CSASISYEQFF
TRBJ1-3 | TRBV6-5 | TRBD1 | CASRWDSSGNTIYF
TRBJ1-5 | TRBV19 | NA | CASTYGHISNQPQHF
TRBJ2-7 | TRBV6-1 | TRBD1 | CAIPRSDRGREQYF
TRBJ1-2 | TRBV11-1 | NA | CASSVRAGGEGYTF
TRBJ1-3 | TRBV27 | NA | CASSPGQRAGRSGNTIYF
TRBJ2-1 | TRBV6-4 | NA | CASSDRGVGEQFF
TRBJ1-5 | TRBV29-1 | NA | CSVGQSGDQPQHF
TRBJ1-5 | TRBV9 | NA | CASSVVVRENPPARSNSNQPQHF
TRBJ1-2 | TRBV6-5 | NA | CASSYVAGASIYGYTF